The 10 T cell receptor beta chains below were found in one sample sequenced in a study of shared clonotypes between healthy human individuals. Clones were read by immunoSEQ multiplex PCR, and TCRdb kept only the in-frame ones, dropping some. The top ten clones hold 0.35% to 0.5% of a sample with a few million clones, about 92% of them seen once. Material: naive CD4+ T cells from PBMCs. As for subset: CD45RA+ positively selected. These receptors were collected from a man aged 18 to 29 in good health. Some clones in this sample may be carry-over from other donors' samples.

This clone was seen a handful of times. The sample contains more than one DNA sequence encoding this CDR3. The chain carries TRBV5-1 and TRBJ1-2; maybe TRBD1 (5 bases). Germline V lookup: CDR1 SGHRS, CDR2 YFSETQ. The V end lost 0 bases, the J end lost 0 bases, and 9 bases lay between the germline ends. The CDR3 length is 15 residues. DNA of the CDR3: TGCGCCAGCAGCTTGGGCGGACAACCTAACTATGGCTACACCTTC. Translating gives CASSLGGQPNYGYTF.

The chain joins TRBV25-1 to TRBJ1-4; 9 nucleotides line up with TRBD1. Germline lookup yields CDR1 MGHDK and CDR2 SYGVNS. The ends lost 1 base at V and 5 bases at J; junction bases unmatched: 2. The CDR3 covers 15 residues. The CDR3 sequence is CASSEWGTGNEKLFF. In DNA form, the CDR3 reads TGTGCCAGCAGTGAATGGGGGACAGGGAATGAAAAACTGTTTTTT. Filled out from reference TRBV25-1 and TRBJ1-4, the complete variable domain reads EADIYQTPRYLVIGTGKKITLECSQTMGHDKMYWYQQDPGMELHLIHYSYGVNSTEKGDLSSESTVSRIRTEHFPLTLESARPSHTSQYLCASSEWGTGNEKLFFGSGTQLSVL.

The chain couples TRBV19 to TRBJ2-1; 7 bases are shared with TRBD2. With 4 bases clipped from V and 6 bases from J, the junction kept 9 bases outside the gene matches. Germline CDR1 and CDR2: LNHDA and SQIVND (reference sequence). There are 15 residues in the CDR3. CDR3 residues: CASSTDLGGGNEQFF. The DNA for the CDR3 is TGTGCCAGTAGTACCGACCTTGGGGGGGGCAATGAGCAGTTCTTC.

Comment on this clone: This sample also contains other DNA sequences that code for the same CDR3. This chain uses TRBV7-9 with TRBJ2-5; 7 nucleotides align to TRBD1. Germline lookup yields CDR1 SEHNR and CDR2 FQNEAQ (reference sequence). The CDR3 extends over 14 amino acids. V trimming: 1 base; J trimming: 5 bases; junction bases outside the gene matches: 4. The CDR3 DNA follows: TGTGCCAGCAGCTTAGGACAGGGTCTGGAGACCCAGTACTTC. Its translation is CASSLGQGLETQYF.

The chain uses TRBV18 and TRBJ1-3; 8 nucleotides align to TRBD1. Losses at the gene ends were 5 bases for V and 0 bases for J; bases not matched to a gene: 6. The CDR3 has 16 amino acids. The germline V gene has CDR1 KGHSH and CDR2 LQKENI. In DNA, the CDR3 is TGTGCCAGCTCATCCGGGACAGGATCCTCTGGAAACACCATATATTTT. Protein: CASSSGTGSSGNTIYF.

This clone has just one count. J is TRBJ1-1 and V is TRBV28; D remains ambiguous. V was pared by 6 bases and J by 0 bases, with 11 bases between. The germline V gene has CDR1 MDHEN and CDR2 SYDVKM. This CDR3 has 14 amino acids. CDR3 sequence: CASSRPGLNTEAFF. In DNA, the CDR3 is TGTGCCAGCAGCCGTCCCGGGTTGAACACTGAAGCTTTCTTT.

This clone was detected only a few times. The chain links TRBV19 to TRBJ1-1, with 7 bases identical to TRBD1. This CDR3 has 14 amino acids. Germline V gene sequence: CDR1 LNHDA, CDR2 SQIVND (reference sequence). The V segment lost 4 bases and the J segment 0 bases; nucleotides outside the gene matches: 2. Written as DNA, the CDR3 is TGTGCCAGTAGTAAGGACAGGCTGAACACTGAAGCTTTCTTT. It translates to CASSKDRLNTEAFF.

This clone has only one observation. The rearrangement joins TRBV28 to TRBJ1-4; no firm D call. Germline lookup yields CDR1 MDHEN and CDR2 SYDVKM. Trimming removed 5 bases at V and 7 bases at J, with 8 bases between. This CDR3 has 12 residues. DNA for the CDR3: TGTGCCAGCAGTAGGACGGTTGAAAAACTGTTTTTT. It is translated as CASSRTVEKLFF.

The V and J genes are TRBV28 and TRBJ2-7; TRBD2 matches at 7 bases. The CDR3 covers 15 residues. Losses at the gene ends were 5 bases for V and 1 base for J; bases not matched to a gene: 8. In germline, CDR1 is MDHEN, CDR2 SYDVKM. CDR3: CASSPYGGSSYEQYF. The CDR3 DNA follows: TGTGCCAGCAGTCCTTACGGGGGGTCATCCTACGAGCAGTACTTC. Together with reference TRBV28 and TRBJ2-7, the CDR3 gives the full variable domain: DVKVTQSSRYLVKRTGEKVFLECVQDMDHENMFWYRQDPGLGLRLIYFSYDVKMKEKGDIPEGYSVSREKKERFSLILESASTNQTSMYLCASSPYGGSSYEQYFGPGTRLTVT.

Comments on this clone: This sample also contains other DNA sequences that code for the same CDR3. The chain recombines TRBV6-5 with TRBJ2-3; D uncertain. Germline V lookup: CDR1 MNHEY, CDR2 SVGAGI. This CDR3 region has 11 residues. Trimming took 11 bases from V and 5 from J, leaving 11 bases between them. DNA for the CDR3: TGTGCCTCAAGACGAGGAGATACGCAGTATTTT. The encoded protein is CASRRGDTQYF.